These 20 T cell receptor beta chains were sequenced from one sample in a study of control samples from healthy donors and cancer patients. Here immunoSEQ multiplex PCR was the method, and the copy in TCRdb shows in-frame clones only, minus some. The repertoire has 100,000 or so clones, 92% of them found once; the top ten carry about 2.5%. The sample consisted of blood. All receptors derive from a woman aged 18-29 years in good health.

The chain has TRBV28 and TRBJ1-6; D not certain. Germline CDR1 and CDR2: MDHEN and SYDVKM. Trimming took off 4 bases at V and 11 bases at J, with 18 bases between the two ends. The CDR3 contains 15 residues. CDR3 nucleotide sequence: TGTGCCAGCAGTTCAATCCCGGAGGGTAGGCCACCCCTCCACTTT. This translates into CASSSIPEGRPPLHF.

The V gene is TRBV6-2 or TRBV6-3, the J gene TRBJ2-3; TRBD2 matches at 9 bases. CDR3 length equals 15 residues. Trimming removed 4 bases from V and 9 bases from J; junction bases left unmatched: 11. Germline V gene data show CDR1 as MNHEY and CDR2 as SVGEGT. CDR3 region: CASSSSGRLEGTQYF. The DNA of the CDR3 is TGTGCCAGCAGTTCCAGCGGGAGGCTTGAGGGGACGCAGTATTTT.

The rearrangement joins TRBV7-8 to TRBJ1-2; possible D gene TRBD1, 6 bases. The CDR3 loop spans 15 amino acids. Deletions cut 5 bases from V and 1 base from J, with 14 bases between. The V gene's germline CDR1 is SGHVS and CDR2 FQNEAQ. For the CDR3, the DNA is TGTGCCAGCAGCATTGACAGGAAGATTAACTATGGCTACACCTTC. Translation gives CASSIDRKINYGYTF.

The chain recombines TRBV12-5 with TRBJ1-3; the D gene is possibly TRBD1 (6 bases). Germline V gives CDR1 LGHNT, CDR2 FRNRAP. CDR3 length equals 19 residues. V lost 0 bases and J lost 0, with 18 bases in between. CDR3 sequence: CASGLVLGAGGSSGNTIYF. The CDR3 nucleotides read TGTGCTAGTGGTTTGGTCCTGGGGGCAGGCGGGAGCTCTGGAAACACCATATATTTT.

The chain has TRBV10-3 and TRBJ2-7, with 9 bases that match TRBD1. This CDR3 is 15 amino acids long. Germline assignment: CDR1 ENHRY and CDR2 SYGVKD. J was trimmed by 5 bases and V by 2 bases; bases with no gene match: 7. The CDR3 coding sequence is TGTGCCATCAGTGAGGTTGGGACAGGGAGCCACGAGCAGTACTTC. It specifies CAISEVGTGSHEQYF.

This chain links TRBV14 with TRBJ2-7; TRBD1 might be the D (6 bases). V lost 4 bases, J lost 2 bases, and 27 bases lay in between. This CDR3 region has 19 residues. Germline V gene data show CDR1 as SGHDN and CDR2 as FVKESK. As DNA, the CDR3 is TGTGCCAGCAGCCCCGTAATCTTCCCCTTGGACAGAATCACCTACGAGCAGTACTTC. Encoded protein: CASSPVIFPLDRITYEQYF. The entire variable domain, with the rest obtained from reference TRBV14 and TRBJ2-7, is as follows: EAGVTQFPSHSVIEKGQTVTLRCDPISGHDNLYWYRRVMGKEIKFLLHFVKESKQDESGMPNNRFLAERTGGTYSTLKVQPAELEDSGVYFCASSPVIFPLDRITYEQYFGPGTRLTVT.

The CDR3 bases are TGTGCCTGGAGCGTAACCGGGACCTATAATTCACCCCTCCACTTT. Translation: CAWSVTGTYNSPLHF. The chain combines TRBV30 with TRBJ1-6, with D hard to call. Trimming pared 3 bases from V and 2 bases from J, leaving 11 bases between. This CDR3 comprises 15 residues. Germline loops: CDR1 GTSNPN, CDR2 SVGIG (reference sequence). The full variable domain, its missing parts supplied by reference TRBV30 and TRBJ1-6, is SQTIHQWPATLVQPVGSPLSLECTVEGTSNPNLYWYRQAAGRGLQLLFYSVGIGQISSEVPQNLSASRPQDRQFILSSKKLLLSDSGFYLCAWSVTGTYNSPLHFGNGTRLTVT.

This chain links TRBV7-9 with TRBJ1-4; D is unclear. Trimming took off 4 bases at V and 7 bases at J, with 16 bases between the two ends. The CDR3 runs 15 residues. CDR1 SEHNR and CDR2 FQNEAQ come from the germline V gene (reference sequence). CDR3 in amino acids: CASSSTAIPGEKLFF. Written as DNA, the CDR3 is TGTGCCAGCAGCTCAACAGCCATACCGGGTGAAAAACTGTTTTTT.

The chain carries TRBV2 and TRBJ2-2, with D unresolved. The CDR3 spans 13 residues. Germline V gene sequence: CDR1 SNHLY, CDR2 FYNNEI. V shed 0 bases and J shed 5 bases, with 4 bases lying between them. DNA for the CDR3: TGTGCCAGCAGTGAAGCAAGGACCGGGGAGCTGTTTTTT. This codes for CASSEARTGELFF.

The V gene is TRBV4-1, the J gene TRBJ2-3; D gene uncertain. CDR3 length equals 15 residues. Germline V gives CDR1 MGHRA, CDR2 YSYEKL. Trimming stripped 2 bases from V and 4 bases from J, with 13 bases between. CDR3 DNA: TGCGCCAGCAGCCAACGCCCCGCGTTCTCAGATACGCAGTATTTT. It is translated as CASSQRPAFSDTQYF.

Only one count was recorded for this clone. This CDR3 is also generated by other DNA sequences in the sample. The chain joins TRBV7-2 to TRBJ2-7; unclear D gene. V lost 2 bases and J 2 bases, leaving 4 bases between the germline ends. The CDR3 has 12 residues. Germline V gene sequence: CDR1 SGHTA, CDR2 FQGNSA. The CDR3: CASSLPTYEQYF. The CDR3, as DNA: TGTGCCAGCAGCTTACCAACCTACGAGCAGTACTTC.

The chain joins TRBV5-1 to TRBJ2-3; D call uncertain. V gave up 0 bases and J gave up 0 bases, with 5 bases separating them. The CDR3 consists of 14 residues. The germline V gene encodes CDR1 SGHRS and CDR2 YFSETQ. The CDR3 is CASSLVESTDTQYF. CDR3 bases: TGCGCCAGCAGCTTGGTGGAGAGCACAGATACGCAGTATTTT.

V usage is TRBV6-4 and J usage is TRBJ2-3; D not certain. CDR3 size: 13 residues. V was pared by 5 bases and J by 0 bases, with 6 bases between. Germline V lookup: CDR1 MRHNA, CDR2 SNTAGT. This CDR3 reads CASSYGSTDTQYF. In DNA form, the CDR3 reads TGTGCCAGCAGTTACGGGAGCACAGATACGCAGTATTTT.

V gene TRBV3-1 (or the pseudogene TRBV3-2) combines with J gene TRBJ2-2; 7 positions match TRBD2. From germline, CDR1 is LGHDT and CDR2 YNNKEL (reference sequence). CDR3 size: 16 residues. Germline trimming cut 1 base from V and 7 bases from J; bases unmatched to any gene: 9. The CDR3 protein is CASSQVSGVGVGELFF. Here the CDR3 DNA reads TGTGCCAGCAGCCAAGTGAGCGGGGTGGGCGTCGGGGAGCTGTTTTTT.

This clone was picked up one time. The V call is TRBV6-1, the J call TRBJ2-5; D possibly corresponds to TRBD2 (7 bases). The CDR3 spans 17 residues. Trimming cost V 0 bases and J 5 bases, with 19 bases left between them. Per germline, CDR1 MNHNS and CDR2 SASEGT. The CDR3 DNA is TGTGCCAGCAGTGAAGCGGGAGGGGGTGGGTTGTTGGAGACCCAGTACTTC. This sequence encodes CASSEAGGGGLLETQYF.

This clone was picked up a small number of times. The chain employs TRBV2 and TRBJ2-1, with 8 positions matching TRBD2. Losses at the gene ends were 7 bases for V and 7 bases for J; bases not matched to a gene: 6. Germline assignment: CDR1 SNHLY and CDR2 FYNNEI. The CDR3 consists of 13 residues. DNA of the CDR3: TGTGCCAGCAAAGCGGGAGAGGCGAATGAGCAGTTCTTC. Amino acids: CASKAGEANEQFF. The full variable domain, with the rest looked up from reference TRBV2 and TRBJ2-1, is EPEVTQTPSHQVTQMGQEVILRCVPISNHLYFYWYRQILGQKVEFLVSFYNNEISEKSEIFDDQFSVERPDGSNFTLKIRSTKLEDSAMYFCASKAGEANEQFFGPGTRLTVL.

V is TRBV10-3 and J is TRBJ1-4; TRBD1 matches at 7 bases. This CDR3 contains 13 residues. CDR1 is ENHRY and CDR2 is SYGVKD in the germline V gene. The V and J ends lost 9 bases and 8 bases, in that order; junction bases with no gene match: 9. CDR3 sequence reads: CAIGGTAEEKLFF. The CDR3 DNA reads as TGTGCCATAGGGGGGACAGCGGAGGAAAAACTGTTTTTT.

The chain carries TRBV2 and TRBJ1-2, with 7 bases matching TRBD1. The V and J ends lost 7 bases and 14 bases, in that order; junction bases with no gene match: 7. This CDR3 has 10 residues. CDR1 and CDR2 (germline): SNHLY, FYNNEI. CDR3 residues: CASTGTVGTF. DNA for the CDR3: TGTGCCAGCACCGGGACAGTCGGGACCTTC.

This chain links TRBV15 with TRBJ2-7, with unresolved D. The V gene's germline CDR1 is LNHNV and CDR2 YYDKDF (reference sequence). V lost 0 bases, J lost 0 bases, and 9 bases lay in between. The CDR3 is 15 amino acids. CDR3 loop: CATSRDGKLSYEQYF. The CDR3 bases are TGTGCCACCAGCAGAGATGGTAAGCTCTCCTACGAGCAGTACTTC.

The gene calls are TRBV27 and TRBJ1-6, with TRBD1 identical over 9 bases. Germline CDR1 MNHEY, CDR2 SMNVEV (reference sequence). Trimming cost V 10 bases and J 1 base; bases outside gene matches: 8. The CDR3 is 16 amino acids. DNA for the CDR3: TGTGCCACCGGGACAGGGACAAGTTCCTATAATTCACCCCTCCACTTT. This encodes CATGTGTSSYNSPLHF.